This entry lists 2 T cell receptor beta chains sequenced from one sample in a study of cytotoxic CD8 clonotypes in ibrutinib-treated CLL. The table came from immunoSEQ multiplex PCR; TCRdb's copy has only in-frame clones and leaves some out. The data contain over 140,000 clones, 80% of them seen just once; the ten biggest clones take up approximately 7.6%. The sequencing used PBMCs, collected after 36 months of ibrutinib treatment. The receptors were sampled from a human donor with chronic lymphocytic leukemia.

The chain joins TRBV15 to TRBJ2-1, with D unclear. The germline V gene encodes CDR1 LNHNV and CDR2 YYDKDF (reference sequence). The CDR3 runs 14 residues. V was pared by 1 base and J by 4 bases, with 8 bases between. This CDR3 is CATSRGGVYNEQFF. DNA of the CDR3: TGTGCCACCAGCAGAGGTGGGGTTTACAATGAGCAGTTCTTC.

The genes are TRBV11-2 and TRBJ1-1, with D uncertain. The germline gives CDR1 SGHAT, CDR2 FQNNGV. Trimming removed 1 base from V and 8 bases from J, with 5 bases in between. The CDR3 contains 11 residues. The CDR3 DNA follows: TGTGCCAGCAGCTTAGTCCGGGAAGCTTTCTTT. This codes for CASSLVREAFF.